A single sample gave rise to the 27 T cell receptor beta chains below, sequenced in a study of vaccination and CD4 T cells after COVID-19. The Oncomine TCR Beta short-read assay was applied to DNA of cultured CD4+ T cells. TCRdb ran MiXCR on the PCR reads and lists one entry per CDR3 protein. The sample shows thousands of distinct CDR3 sequences, 22% of them seen only once. Treatment reported: approximately 11-day PBMC culture with coronavirus spike peptide pools or control peptides (ViraFEST assay). For these TCRs, the target antigens are not known. The starting material was CD4+ T cells from blood, cultured in vitro, obtained after SARS-CoV-2 vaccination. All receptors come from a human donor who had recovered from COVID-19.

The chain joins TRBV6-2 or TRBV6-3 to TRBJ2-1; no firm D call. In germline, CDR1 is MNHEY, CDR2 SVGEGT. V dropped 3 bases and J dropped 10 bases, with 10 bases sitting between them. This CDR3 spans 12 amino acids. In nucleotides, the CDR3 is TGTGCCAGCAGTTATAATGCGGCCGAGCAGTTCTTC. Its translation: CASSYNAAEQFF.

CDR3 bases: TGTGCCAGCAGGCCATCCGGGACAGGGGGCGAGCAGTACTTC. This encodes CASRPSGTGGEQYF. This sequence joins TRBV11-2 and TRBJ2-7; TRBD1 matches 11 bases. CDR1 is SGHAT and CDR2 is FQNNGV in the germline V gene. The ends lost 6 bases at V and 6 bases at J; junction bases unmatched: 7. The CDR3 has 14 amino acids.

This clonotype qualifies as medium-sized. The chain carries TRBV20-1 and TRBJ2-5; D is unresolved. Trimming pared 2 bases from V and 4 bases from J, leaving 17 bases between. Germline CDR1 DFQATT, CDR2 SNEGSKA (reference sequence). The CDR3 is 15 amino acids. DNA for the CDR3: TGCAGTGCTAGAAAATTGTCCGGGTCCCGAGAGACCCAGTACTTC. This encodes CSARKLSGSRETQYF.

The rearrangement links TRBV2 to TRBJ1-6, with D uncertain. V was trimmed by 6 bases and J by 15 bases, leaving 15 bases between them. The CDR3 runs to 12 residues. The V gene's germline CDR1 is SNHLY and CDR2 FYNNEI. The DNA for the CDR3 is TGTGCCAGCAGCAGGAACGAGGGTCGCCTCCACTTT. Protein sequence: CASSRNEGRLHF. The complete variable domain, with remaining parts taken from reference TRBV2 and TRBJ1-6, reads EPEVTQTPSHQVTQMGQEVILRCVPISNHLYFYWYRQILGQKVEFLVSFYNNEISEKSEIFDDQFSVERPDGSNFTLKIRSTKLEDSAMYFCASSRNEGRLHFGNGTRLTVT.

There are a few counts of this clonotype. V is TRBV10-1 and J is TRBJ2-7, with 7 bases identical to TRBD2. V shed 5 bases and J 6 bases; nucleotides not matched to a gene: 7. The CDR3 runs to 13 residues. CDR1 is WNHNN, CDR2 SYGVQD, per germline (reference sequence). This chain's CDR3 is CASSRSGTPEQYF. As DNA, the CDR3 is TGCGCCAGCAGTCGGAGCGGGACCCCCGAGCAGTACTTC.

This clonotype is medium-sized by share. The V and J genes are TRBV20-1 and TRBJ2-7; maybe TRBD2 (6 bases). Germline V gene lookup returns CDR1 DFQATT and CDR2 SNEGSKA (reference sequence). The CDR3 consists of 15 residues. The germline V and J ends were trimmed by 0 bases and 4 bases, with 16 bases remaining between them. CDR3 coding DNA: TGCAGTGCTAGAGATCCTCGCGGGGCTGGATACGAGCAGTACTTC. Amino acids: CSARDPRGAGYEQYF.

This clonotype was observed a few times. The chain has TRBV24-1 and TRBJ1-1; D is ambiguous. V was clipped by 1 base and J by 6 bases, with 8 bases between them. This CDR3 is 13 amino acids long. Per germline, CDR1 KGHDR and CDR2 SFDVKD. Written as DNA, the CDR3 is TGTGCCACCAGTGATTTCTCGGGCGCTGAAGCTTTCTTT. Its protein is CATSDFSGAEAFF.

This clonotype is judged medium-sized. J is TRBJ2-3 and V is TRBV15, with D perhaps matching TRBD2 (6 bases). Germline values: CDR1 LNHNV, CDR2 YYDKDF (reference sequence). The CDR3 contains 17 residues. The V gene lost 1 base and the J gene lost 0 bases, with 14 bases spanning the gap. CDR3 residues: CATSRAPRGASTDTQYF. In nucleotides, the CDR3 is TGTGCCACCAGCAGAGCTCCGCGGGGCGCCAGCACAGATACGCAGTATTTT.

By share, this clonotype ranks as large. This rearrangement joins TRBV6-5 to TRBJ2-3; D is possibly TRBD2 (5 bases). CDR1 MNHEY and CDR2 SVGAGI come from the germline V gene. The CDR3 totals 14 residues. The V and J ends lost 2 bases and 2 bases respectively, with 8 bases between them. CDR3 amino acids: CASSYIGDTDTQYF. The DNA for the CDR3 is TGTGCCAGCAGTTACATCGGGGACACAGATACGCAGTATTTT.

V is TRBV19 and J is TRBJ2-3, with 9 positions matching TRBD1. The CDR3 is 14 residues long. CDR1 is LNHDA, CDR2 SQIVND, per germline (reference sequence). V trimming: 6 bases; J trimming: 3 bases; junction bases outside the gene matches: 4. The CDR3 region is CASRTGGWTDTQYF. The CDR3 region has the DNA TGTGCCAGTAGAACAGGGGGCTGGACAGATACGCAGTATTTT.

Within the sample, this clonotype is medium-sized (0.01 to 0.1%). The chain has TRBV20-1 and TRBJ1-1, with TRBD1 as a possible D gene (5 bases). Trimming took 5 bases from V and 0 from J, leaving 10 bases between them. This CDR3 has 13 residues. CDR1 and CDR2 from the germline V gene are DFQATT and SNEGSKA (reference sequence). The CDR3 loop is CSARGALNTEAFF. DNA for the CDR3: TGCAGTGCTCGAGGGGCCTTGAACACTGAAGCTTTCTTT.

This clonotype qualifies as medium-sized (0.01 to 0.1%). V is TRBV24-1 and J is TRBJ2-5, with D possibly matching TRBD1 (7 bases). The ends were cut back, 2 bases at V and 4 bases at J, with 16 bases in the middle. This CDR3 is built from 16 residues. Germline V gene lookup returns CDR1 KGHDR and CDR2 SFDVKD. The CDR3 here is CATSDSLGGGLETQYF. DNA of the CDR3: TGTGCCACCAGTGATTCCTTAGGAGGGGGCCTAGAGACCCAGTACTTC.

This clonotype qualifies as medium-sized. The CDR3 protein is CASSPQGDTDYGYTF. For the CDR3, the DNA is TGTGCCAGCAGCCCCCAGGGGGATACAGACTATGGCTACACCTTC. The V call is TRBV7-3, the J call TRBJ1-2; 7 nucleotides match TRBD1. V gave up 5 bases and J gave up 3 bases; unmatched junction bases: 9. Germline CDR1 is SGHTA and CDR2 is FQGTGA. CDR3 length: 15 residues.

This clonotype was found once. This chain links TRBV19 with TRBJ1-3; tentatively, D is TRBD1 (5 bases). The length of the CDR3 is 13 residues. Trimming removed 3 bases at V and 4 bases at J, with 7 bases between. Germline CDR1 is LNHDA and CDR2 is SQIVND (reference sequence). The CDR3 DNA reads as TGTGCCAGTAGTATTAGGGGCGGAAACACCATATATTTT. Encoded protein: CASSIRGGNTIYF. Complete variable domain (other parts from reference TRBV19 and TRBJ1-3): DGGITQSPKYLFRKEGQNVTLSCEQNLNHDAMYWYRQDPGQGLRLIYYSQIVNDFQKGDIAEGYSVSREKKESFPLTVTSAQKNPTAFYLCASSIRGGNTIYFGEGSWLTVV.

This clonotype is termed medium-sized. This chain joins TRBV6-1 and TRBJ1-6, with D perhaps matching TRBD1 (5 bases). Germline V gene sequence: CDR1 MNHNS, CDR2 SASEGT. The ends were cut back, 0 bases at V and 10 bases at J, with 13 bases in the middle. This CDR3 is 15 amino acids long. The CDR3 spells CASSEAGLGRSPLHF. As DNA, the CDR3 is TGTGCCAGCAGTGAAGCGGGGTTGGGGCGGTCACCCCTCCACTTT.

A few counts support this clonotype. CDR3 region: CASSMEGGSYNEQFF. Here the CDR3 DNA reads TGTGCCAGCAGTATGGAGGGGGGCTCCTACAATGAGCAGTTCTTC. The chain joins TRBV6-1 to TRBJ2-1, with D tentatively TRBD1 or TRBD2 (6 bases each). The CDR3 extends over 15 amino acids. CDR1 MNHNS and CDR2 SASEGT come from the germline V gene. V dropped 5 bases and J dropped 0 bases, with 11 bases sitting between them.

By sample share, this clonotype is medium-sized. The CDR3 spells CASSFGGQETQYF. As DNA, the CDR3 is TGTGCCAGCAGCTTTGGTGGGCAAGAGACCCAGTACTTC. The chain couples TRBV7-9 to TRBJ2-5; no definite D call. Trimming shortened V by 3 bases and J by 2 bases, and 7 bases separated the two germline ends. Per the germline V gene, CDR1 is SEHNR and CDR2 is FQNEAQ (reference sequence). This CDR3 spans 13 amino acids.

The chain combines TRBV28 with TRBJ2-1, with D tentatively TRBD2 (5 bases). This CDR3 is 15 amino acids long. V gave up 8 bases and J gave up 5 bases, with 19 bases separating them. CDR1 and CDR2 from the germline V gene are MDHEN and SYDVKM. CDR3 amino acids: CASVSQARVNNEQFF. The CDR3, as DNA: TGTGCCAGCGTGTCCCAAGCGCGGGTTAACAATGAGCAGTTCTTC.

This clonotype is medium-sized (0.01 to 0.1%) by share. The chain uses TRBV7-2 and TRBJ1-5; D possibly corresponds to TRBD1 (5 bases). Germline values: CDR1 SGHTA, CDR2 FQGNSA. The CDR3 is 14 residues long. The ends were cut back, 1 base at V and 5 bases at J, with 9 bases in the middle. For the CDR3, the DNA is TGTGCCAGCAGCTTAGTACGAGGGGATCAGCCCCAGCATTTT. Translated, it gives CASSLVRGDQPQHF.

This clonotype came up a few times. This chain links TRBV28 with TRBJ2-7; 7 bases align to TRBD1. Per the germline V gene, CDR1 is MDHEN and CDR2 is SYDVKM. Trimming at V came to 5 bases and at J to 4 bases, leaving 8 bases not matched to a gene. The CDR3 spans 14 residues. The CDR3 here is CASSTGALVYEQYF. CDR3 bases: TGTGCCAGCAGTACAGGGGCGCTTGTTTACGAGCAGTACTTC. The variable domain in full, with the rest retrieved from reference TRBV28 and TRBJ2-7, is DVKVTQSSRYLVKRTGEKVFLECVQDMDHENMFWYRQDPGLGLRLIYFSYDVKMKEKGDIPEGYSVSREKKERFSLILESASTNQTSMYLCASSTGALVYEQYFGPGTRLTVT.

This clonotype is medium-sized in the sample. The chain carries TRBV28 and TRBJ2-1, with D unresolved. The CDR3 is made up of 10 amino acids. The germline V and J ends were trimmed by 5 bases and 6 bases, with 2 bases remaining between them. The germline gives CDR1 MDHEN, CDR2 SYDVKM. The DNA for the CDR3 is TGTGCCAGCAGTCTCAATGAGCAGTTCTTC. Amino acids: CASSLNEQFF.

This chain connects TRBV28 to TRBJ2-2, with 10 bases that match TRBD1. The CDR3 has 17 residues. Trimming cost V 7 bases and J 9 bases; bases outside gene matches: 17. In germline, CDR1 is MDHEN, CDR2 SYDVKM. The CDR3 here is CASTIPRTGTGVRELFF. The CDR3 DNA follows: TGTGCCAGCACCATACCCCGGACCGGGACAGGGGTCCGGGAGCTGTTTTTT.

This clonotype was observed a few times. The V gene is TRBV10-3, the J gene TRBJ2-7, with a tentative D call TRBD1 (5 bases). V shed 3 bases and J shed 7 bases, with 10 bases lying between them. Germline CDR1 and CDR2: ENHRY and SYGVKD. The CDR3 has 12 residues. The CDR3 loop reads CAISEIGEEQYF. The CDR3 coding sequence is TGTGCCATCAGTGAAATAGGGGAAGAGCAGTACTTC.

This clonotype was recorded a few times. V and J are TRBV7-3 and TRBJ1-1, with no clear D. Per germline, CDR1 SGHTA and CDR2 FQGTGA. With 0 bases removed from V and 4 bases from J, the gap between germline ends came to 6 bases. The CDR3 runs 13 residues. The chain's CDR3 is CASSLTPGTEAFF. In nucleotides, the CDR3 is TGTGCCAGCAGCTTAACGCCGGGCACTGAAGCTTTCTTT.

This sequence joins TRBV25-1 and TRBJ2-5; D may be TRBD1 (6 bases). CDR3 length: 15 residues. V gave up 6 bases and J gave up 5 bases, with 19 bases separating them. Germline V gene sequence: CDR1 MGHDK, CDR2 SYGVNS. CDR3 amino acids: CASSLIQGDAETQYF. The CDR3 coding sequence is TGTGCCAGCAGCCTCATACAGGGTGATGCGGAGACCCAGTACTTC. The full variable domain, in which reference TRBV25-1 and TRBJ2-5 provide the parts outside the CDR3, is EADIYQTPRYLVIGTGKKITLECSQTMGHDKMYWYQQDPGMELHLIHYSYGVNSTEKGDLSSESTVSRIRTEHFPLTLESARPSHTSQYLCASSLIQGDAETQYFGPGTRLLVL.

This clonotype is deemed medium-sized (0.01 to 0.1%). The rearrangement links TRBV7-8 to TRBJ2-7; D ambiguous. The CDR3 is made up of 14 amino acids. Deletions cut 4 bases from V and 2 bases from J, with 12 bases between. Germline loops: CDR1 SGHVS, CDR2 FQNEAQ. CDR3 sequence: CASSWLETAYEQYF. CDR3 DNA sequence: TGTGCCAGCAGCTGGTTAGAAACAGCCTACGAGCAGTACTTC. Supplemented by reference TRBV7-8 and TRBJ2-7, the full variable domain reads GAGVSQSPRYKVAKRGQDVALRCDPISGHVSLFWYQQALGQGPEFLTYFQNEAQLDKSGLPSDRFFAERPEGSVSTLKIQRTQQEDSAVYLCASSWLETAYEQYFGPGTRLTVT.

This clonotype was seen only a few times. Here the CDR3 DNA reads TGTGCCATCAGTGCCGGGCCGCCAGAAGAAGACCAGTACTTC. Its protein is CAISAGPPEEDQYF. The V call is TRBV10-3, the J call TRBJ2-5; D gene uncertain. The V end lost 4 bases, the J end lost 10 bases, and 19 bases lay between the germline ends. Per germline, CDR1 ENHRY and CDR2 SYGVKD. This CDR3 has 14 residues.